Below, 19 T cell receptor beta chains from the same sample are listed, as sequenced in a study of T cell responses to AZD1222 COVID-19 vaccine. Clones were sequenced by immunoSEQ multiplex PCR, and TCRdb holds only the in-frame ones, with some missing. Of over 150,000 clones listed, about nine tenths are singletons. Sequenced here: peripheral blood, sampled on day 0 of AZD1222 vaccination. The receptor set was obtained from an adult in good health.

This clone occurred once. This rearrangement joins TRBV7-3 to TRBJ1-1; D is unresolved. CDR1 and CDR2 from the germline V gene are SGHTA and FQGTGA. V was cut by 5 bases and J by 0 bases, with 10 bases left in between. The length of the CDR3 is 14 residues. CDR3 in DNA: TGTGCCAGCAGCGGTTTACAGATGAACACTGAAGCTTTCTTT. Translating gives CASSGLQMNTEAFF.

This clone was counted between two and nine times. The chain couples TRBV5-4 to TRBJ2-3; 13 bases fit TRBD2. The CDR3 extends over 14 amino acids. CDR1 SGHNT and CDR2 YYREEE come from the germline V gene (reference sequence). V shed 8 bases and J 4 bases; nucleotides not matched to a gene: 4. CDR3 sequence (DNA): TGTGCCAGTTCGACTAGCGGGAGGCCAGATACGCAGTATTTT. Translated: CASSTSGRPDTQYF.

The chain recombines TRBV5-1 with TRBJ2-3, with 11 bases identical to TRBD2. The CDR3 runs 16 residues. V gave up 4 bases and J gave up 3 bases; unmatched junction bases: 7. Germline V gene sequence: CDR1 SGHRS, CDR2 YFSETQ. The CDR3 bases are TGCGCCAGCAGCCCCCCCGGGACTAGCGGTACAGATACGCAGTATTTT. Encoded protein: CASSPPGTSGTDTQYF.

V and J are TRBV19 and TRBJ2-7; D may be TRBD1 (6 bases). CDR3 length: 13 residues. In germline, CDR1 is LNHDA, CDR2 SQIVND (reference sequence). V lost 3 bases, J lost 9 bases, and 15 bases lay in between. The CDR3 region is CASSMGAAQGQYF. In DNA, the CDR3 is TGTGCCAGTAGTATGGGGGCCGCGCAAGGGCAGTACTTC.

The chain has TRBV6-1 and TRBJ2-7, with 10 bases fitting TRBD1. The CDR3 is made up of 17 amino acids. Germline V CDR1 and CDR2: MNHNS, SASEGT. V was clipped by 1 base and J by 4 bases; unmatched bases: 10. Here the CDR3 reads CASSEVSGTGASYEQYF. CDR3 nucleotide sequence: TGTGCCAGCAGTGAAGTCTCCGGGACAGGGGCCTCGTACGAGCAGTACTTC.

The chain employs TRBV29-1 and TRBJ2-3, with D hard to call. CDR1 SQVTM and CDR2 ANQGSEA come from the germline V gene. This CDR3 region has 14 residues. Trimming took off 7 bases at V and 2 bases at J, with 16 bases between the two ends. The CDR3 bases are TGCAGCGCCGACATGTGGACCTTCACAGATACGCAGTATTTT. This codes for CSADMWTFTDTQYF.

This chain links TRBV28 with TRBJ1-3, with unresolved D. This CDR3 has 14 residues. The germline V and J ends were trimmed by 6 bases and 4 bases, with 13 bases remaining between them. Per the germline V gene, CDR1 is MDHEN and CDR2 is SYDVKM. CDR3 sequence: CASSPTSRGNTIYF. CDR3 nucleotides: TGTGCCAGCAGCCCTACAAGTAGGGGAAACACCATATATTTT.

This clone was picked up a small number of times. The chain is built from TRBV5-1 and TRBJ1-2; TRBD1 aligns across 9 bases. Germline CDR1 and CDR2: SGHRS and YFSETQ. This CDR3 has 13 amino acids. The trim removed 4 bases at V and 5 bases at J, leaving 3 bases unmatched. CDR3 DNA sequence: TGCGCCAGCAGCGTCGGACAGGGGTATGGCTACACCTTC. Encoded protein: CASSVGQGYGYTF.

This chain connects TRBV2 to TRBJ1-3; TRBD1 matches 7 bases. J gave up 4 bases and V 2 bases, and 11 bases lay outside the gene matches. Germline CDR1 reads SNHLY; CDR2 reads FYNNEI. The length of the CDR3 is 17 residues. The CDR3 sequence is CASSERWRQGTGNTIYF. DNA of the CDR3: TGTGCCAGCAGTGAAAGGTGGAGACAGGGAACGGGAAACACCATATATTTT.

CDR3 loop: CASRFGDTDDQPQHF. As DNA, the CDR3 is TGTGCCAGCAGGTTTGGGGACACCGACGATCAGCCCCAGCATTTT. The gene calls are TRBV6-4 and TRBJ1-5; D may be TRBD1 (6 bases). CDR3 length: 15 amino acids. V shed 6 bases and J shed 5 bases, with 17 bases lying between them. In germline, CDR1 is MRHNA, CDR2 SNTAGT.

The chain joins TRBV4-1 to TRBJ1-1; 7 nucleotides line up with TRBD1. This CDR3 spans 14 amino acids. Germline CDR1 and CDR2: MGHRA and YSYEKL. The V and J ends lost 1 base and 5 bases, in that order; junction bases with no gene match: 4. CDR3 sequence: CASSQAEGATEAFF. The CDR3 nucleotides read TGCGCCAGCAGCCAAGCTGAGGGGGCTACTGAAGCTTTCTTT.

The chain couples TRBV18 to TRBJ1-2; weak D call: TRBD1 (6 bases). Trimming cost V 5 bases and J 5 bases, with 15 bases left between them. This CDR3 comprises 14 residues. Germline V gene lookup returns CDR1 KGHSH and CDR2 LQKENI. The CDR3 is CASSEDSSSYGYTF. As DNA, the CDR3 is TGTGCCAGCTCAGAGGACAGCTCCTCTTATGGCTACACCTTC.

The chain employs TRBV6-5 and TRBJ1-5; no definite D call. Trimming removed 4 bases at V and 2 bases at J, with 6 bases between. From germline, CDR1 is MNHEY and CDR2 SVGAGI. CDR3 size: 13 residues. CDR3 in amino acids: CASSFGGNQPQHF. CDR3 in DNA: TGTGCCAGCAGTTTTGGGGGCAATCAGCCCCAGCATTTT.

J is TRBJ2-7 and V is TRBV5-4; maybe TRBD1 (6 bases). The V gene lost 1 base and the J gene lost 3 bases, with 8 bases spanning the gap. This CDR3 has 13 amino acids. Germline CDR1 reads SGHNT; CDR2 reads YYREEE (reference sequence). The CDR3 nucleotides are TGTGCCAGCAGCTTGAACAGGGTCTACGAGCAGTACTTC. This sequence encodes CASSLNRVYEQYF.

This chain links TRBV27 with TRBJ2-7; 7 nucleotides align to TRBD1. V lost 6 bases, J lost 0 bases, and 8 bases stayed unmatched. Germline V lookup: CDR1 MNHEY, CDR2 SMNVEV (reference sequence). The CDR3 extends over 15 amino acids. CDR3: CASSRTGPSSYEQYF. CDR3 bases: TGTGCCAGCAGCAGGACAGGTCCCAGCTCCTACGAGCAGTACTTC.

The rearrangement uses TRBV3-1 (or the pseudogene TRBV3-2) and TRBJ2-1, with 7 bases matching TRBD2. J gave up 2 bases and V 3 bases, and 4 bases lay outside the gene matches. This CDR3 has 15 residues. The germline gives CDR1 LGHDT, CDR2 YNNKEL (reference sequence). CDR3 loop: CASSQRSGAYNEQFF. The CDR3 DNA is TGTGCCAGCAGCCAGAGAAGCGGGGCCTACAATGAGCAGTTCTTC.

CDR3: CASSLVGAEGTGELFF. CDR3 nucleotides: TGCGCCAGCAGCTTGGTTGGGGCCGAGGGCACCGGGGAGCTGTTTTTT. This chain uses TRBV5-1 with TRBJ2-2, with D possibly called TRBD1 or TRBD2 (5 bases each). Trimming took 0 bases from V and 4 from J, leaving 13 bases between them. The CDR3 length is 16 residues. Germline-derived CDR1 and CDR2 are SGHRS and YFSETQ.

The chain uses TRBV13 and TRBJ2-7, with TRBD2 matching over 10 bases. The V and J ends lost 5 bases and 5 bases, in that order; junction bases with no gene match: 12. The V gene's germline CDR1 is PRHDT and CDR2 FYEKMQ (reference sequence). CDR3 length: 16 residues. CDR3 in DNA: TGTGCCAGCAGCGACGGGACTAGCGATCATACGGACGAGCAGTACTTC. This sequence encodes CASSDGTSDHTDEQYF.

The chain couples TRBV30 to TRBJ2-7, with a tentative D call TRBD1 (7 bases). With 2 bases removed from V and 3 bases from J, the gap between germline ends came to 11 bases. Per germline, CDR1 GTSNPN and CDR2 SVGIG (reference sequence). The CDR3 loop spans 13 amino acids. The DNA of the CDR3 is TGTGCCTGGAGTACGCAGGGGGGCTACGAGCAGTACTTC. It translates to CAWSTQGGYEQYF.